The 31 T cell receptor beta chains below were found in one sample sequenced in a study of post-analysis software for immune sequencing data. No antigen has been assigned to these receptors. The TCR beta cDNA libraries contained unique molecular identifiers. TCRdb independently ran MiXCR on the PCR reads; one entry per CDR3 protein. The sample holds approximately 250,000 distinct CDR3 sequences; less than 40% are singletons and the top ten take under 5%. Study-wide results and limits: Four to six TRBV segments appeared more often in patients than in controls, and TRBV5-6, TRBV5-1 and TRBV20-1 were among these.

The sample was blood. The source of these receptors is a girl aged 5-17 years with multiple sclerosis.

As to this clonotype: A much larger clone lies a single base off, so this may be a read error. This rearrangement joins TRBV12-3 or TRBV12-4 to TRBJ2-1; maybe TRBD2 (7 bases). The CDR3 covers 16 residues. The ends were cut back, 3 bases at V and 7 bases at J, with 19 bases in the middle. CDR3 bases: TGTGCCAGCAGTTTCCGGACAGAGAGGGGGGGAAATGAGCAGTTCTTC. Translating it yields CASSFRTERGGNEQFF.

This clonotype was counted many times. The gene calls are TRBV9 and TRBJ2-1; tentative D call: TRBD2 (6 bases). The germline V and J ends were trimmed by 0 bases and 3 bases, with 10 bases remaining between them. The CDR3 runs to 15 residues. CDR1 SGDLS and CDR2 YYNGEE come from the germline V gene. CDR3 amino acids: CASSVATTSYNEQFF. The CDR3 DNA follows: TGTGCCAGCAGCGTAGCTACGACTAGCTACAATGAGCAGTTCTTC.

The chain employs TRBV13 and TRBJ2-1, with 11 bases fitting TRBD2. Per the germline V gene, CDR1 is PRHDT and CDR2 is FYEKMQ (reference sequence). The CDR3 covers 14 residues. Trimming at V came to 6 bases and at J to 5 bases, leaving 3 bases not matched to a gene. CDR3: CASSGTSGNNEQFF. Here the CDR3 DNA reads TGTGCCAGCAGTGGGACTAGCGGAAACAATGAGCAGTTCTTC.

The chain couples TRBV29-1 to TRBJ2-1; D could derive from TRBD1 or TRBD2 (6 bases each). CDR1 and CDR2 from the germline V gene are SQVTM and ANQGSEA. The CDR3 totals 13 residues. CDR3 coding DNA: TGCGGAGAGTCGGGGGCCGGCTACAATGAGCAGTTCTTC. Amino acid sequence: CGESGAGYNEQFF.

This clonotype was counted only a few times. This chain uses TRBV28 with TRBJ2-3, with a tentative D call TRBD2 (5 bases). Trimming shortened V by 7 bases and J by 7 bases, and 18 bases separated the two germline ends. Germline CDR1 is MDHEN and CDR2 is SYDVKM. The CDR3 is 14 residues long. In DNA form, the CDR3 reads TGTGCCAGCATCCTGGAGGCGGTACCTAATACGCAGTATTTT. Translated: CASILEAVPNTQYF. The full variable domain, rest sourced from reference TRBV28 and TRBJ2-3, is DVKVTQSSRYLVKRTGEKVFLECVQDMDHENMFWYRQDPGLGLRLIYFSYDVKMKEKGDIPEGYSVSREKKERFSLILESASTNQTSMYLCASILEAVPNTQYFGPGTRLTVL.

This clonotype was recorded a few times. A much larger clone differs from this one at a single base, so this may be a read error. This rearrangement joins TRBV5-4 to TRBJ2-7; 10 bases fit TRBD2. CDR3 length: 17 amino acids. From germline, CDR1 is SGHNT and CDR2 YYREEE (reference sequence). With V trimmed by 0 bases and J by 7 bases, 13 bases remained unmatched. DNA for the CDR3: TGTGCCAGCAGCTTGGCCTCTAGCGGGAGTGGCTACAATGAGCAGTACTTC. Translating gives CASSLASSGSGYNEQYF.

Concerning this clonotype: A read error may explain this, as a much larger clone is one base away. The genes are TRBV5-1 and TRBJ1-1; D is undetermined. The germline V gene has CDR1 SGHRS and CDR2 YFSETQ. V was clipped by 0 bases and J by 5 bases, with 11 bases between them. This CDR3 contains 14 residues. This CDR3 is CASSLVLSGTEAFF. For the CDR3, the DNA is TGCGCCAGCAGCTTGGTCTTATCGGGGACTGAAGCTTTCTTT.

This clonotype appeared once. This may be a read error, as it is one base from a much larger clone. This sequence joins TRBV20-1 and TRBJ1-4, with D maybe TRBD1 (5 bases). Germline V lookup: CDR1 DFQATT, CDR2 SNEGSKA (reference sequence). The CDR3 has 14 amino acids. In DNA form, the CDR3 reads TGCAGTGCTAGATGGGGCCGGGCTAATGAAAGACTGTTTTTT. This sequence encodes CSARWGRANERLFF.

Ten or more counts support this clonotype. The J gene is TRBJ2-6, the V gene TRBV6-6; D is unclear. Trimming removed 0 bases at V and 4 bases at J, with 13 bases between. Germline V gives CDR1 MNHNY, CDR2 SVGAGI (reference sequence). The CDR3 is 17 amino acids. The CDR3 region has the DNA TGTGCCAGCAGTTACTCGACCCCCAATGGCGGGGCCAACGTCCTGACTTTC. Translation gives CASSYSTPNGGANVLTF.

This clonotype has just a few counts. The chain links TRBV2 to TRBJ2-7, with D unclear. The CDR3 extends over 12 amino acids. CDR1 SNHLY and CDR2 FYNNEI come from the germline V gene. V gave up 6 bases and J gave up 9 bases, with 15 bases separating them. The CDR3 DNA sequence: TGTGCCAGCAGCTCCGACGGCCTAAGGCAGTACTTC. As protein: CASSSDGLRQYF.

This clonotype was recorded many times. The chain has TRBV11-2 and TRBJ2-5; weak D call: TRBD2 (6 bases). V was trimmed by 7 bases and J by 4 bases, leaving 22 bases between them. The CDR3 consists of 16 residues. Germline-derived CDR1 and CDR2 are SGHAT and FQNNGV. The DNA of the CDR3 is TGTGCCAGCACTCGGAGGGGAATTTCACCAAGAGAGACCCAGTACTTC. Protein: CASTRRGISPRETQYF.

The sample holds one count of this clonotype. A much bigger clone sits one base away, suggesting this may be a read error. The chain is built from TRBV6-6 and TRBJ1-5; no clear D. Germline lookup yields CDR1 MNHNY and CDR2 SVGAGI (reference sequence). Trimming removed 6 bases from V and 5 bases from J, with 11 bases in between. The length of the CDR3 is 13 residues. The CDR3 DNA is TGTGCCAGCAGAATCCTGCGCGATCAGCCCCAGCATTTT. Translation gives CASRILRDQPQHF.

The chain has TRBV10-3 and TRBJ2-2, with D unclear. CDR3 size: 12 residues. In germline, CDR1 is ENHRY, CDR2 SYGVKD. V was pared by 5 bases and J by 6 bases, with 7 bases between. The CDR3 region is CAISMVSGELFF. DNA for the CDR3: TGTGCCATCAGTATGGTATCCGGGGAGCTGTTTTTT.

This clonotype was found many times. V is TRBV7-2 and J is TRBJ1-5; the D gene is possibly TRBD1 (5 bases). The V and J ends lost 5 bases and 6 bases respectively, with 11 bases between them. CDR3 length: 13 amino acids. The germline V gene has CDR1 SGHTA and CDR2 FQGNSA. In nucleotides, the CDR3 is TGTGCCAGCAGCCGGCAGGGCCGTCAGCCCCAGCATTTT. The encoded protein is CASSRQGRQPQHF.

There are many counts of this clonotype. The chain joins TRBV13 to TRBJ2-5; TRBD2 might be the D (6 bases). The germline gives CDR1 PRHDT, CDR2 FYEKMQ (reference sequence). The V and J ends lost 5 bases and 6 bases respectively, with 13 bases between them. The CDR3 consists of 13 residues. CDR3 loop: CASSMDYRQTQYF. CDR3 in DNA: TGTGCCAGCAGCATGGACTACCGCCAGACCCAGTACTTC.

This rearrangement joins TRBV6-5 to TRBJ2-3, with TRBD1 as a possible D gene (6 bases). Trimming pared 6 bases from V and 9 bases from J, leaving 13 bases between. The CDR3 is 12 residues long. CDR1 is MNHEY, CDR2 SVGAGI, per germline. In nucleotides, the CDR3 is TGTGCCAGCAGCTCCGGACAGTCAACGCAGTATTTT. It codes for CASSSGQSTQYF.

The rearrangement joins TRBV27 to TRBJ2-7, with 7 bases aligning to TRBD2. This CDR3 contains 16 residues. The germline CDR1 and CDR2 sequences are MNHEY and SMNVEV (reference sequence). Trimming took 6 bases from V and 3 from J; bases not matched to a gene: 14. Here the CDR3 reads CASSGYLAGERYEQYF. The CDR3 nucleotides read TGTGCCAGCAGCGGCTACTTGGCGGGAGAACGCTACGAGCAGTACTTC.

V gene TRBV10-3 combines with J gene TRBJ1-1, with D perhaps TRBD1 (5 bases). The V end lost 4 bases, the J end lost 9 bases, and 12 bases lay between the germline ends. The CDR3 loop spans 12 amino acids. CDR1 is ENHRY and CDR2 is SYGVKD in the germline V gene. The CDR3 sequence: CAISGGDGKAFF. The CDR3 DNA follows: TGTGCCATCAGTGGCGGGGACGGGAAAGCTTTCTTT.

This sequence joins TRBV20-1 and TRBJ2-4; 8 nucleotides line up with TRBD2. Near its end, the DNA agrees better with TRBJ2-5, so the J call may be wrong. The CDR3 consists of 15 residues. Germline-derived CDR1 and CDR2 are DFQATT and SNEGSKA (reference sequence). The CDR3 loop is CSARGPSGSGETQYF. The CDR3 nucleotides are TGCAGTGCTAGAGGACCGAGCGGGAGTGGGGAGACCCAGTACTTC.

The chain carries TRBV5-1 and TRBJ2-7, with D perhaps matching TRBD2 (6 bases). The J call may not be correct, given that the DNA end is closer to TRBJ2-5. Germline values: CDR1 SGHRS, CDR2 YFSETQ. The CDR3 is 14 amino acids. The CDR3 loop is CASSWGDGKETQYF. For the CDR3, the DNA is TGCGCCAGCAGCTGGGGGGACGGAAAAGAGACCCAGTACTTC.

The chain combines TRBV20-1 with TRBJ2-5, with TRBD2 as a possible D gene (6 bases). V was cut by 2 bases and J by 7 bases, with 14 bases left in between. The CDR3 totals 13 residues. The V gene's germline CDR1 is DFQATT and CDR2 SNEGSKA (reference sequence). CDR3 loop: CSARLQTGVTQYF. CDR3 coding DNA: TGCAGTGCTAGACTCCAGACGGGGGTGACCCAGTACTTC.

This chain joins TRBV25-1 and TRBJ2-2; 7 positions agree with TRBD2. From germline, CDR1 is MGHDK and CDR2 SYGVNS. CDR3 length: 15 residues. J lost 7 bases, V lost 2 bases, and 7 bases had no gene match. CDR3 nucleotides: TGTGCCAGCAGTGAAGCCGGACTAGATGGCGGGGAGCTGTTTTTT. It specifies CASSEAGLDGGELFF.

This chain joins TRBV9 and TRBJ2-5, with D hard to call. The CDR3 runs 12 residues. Trimming stripped 3 bases from V and 4 bases from J, with 7 bases between. The germline CDR1 and CDR2 sequences are SGDLS and YYNGEE. CDR3 protein: CASSGSGETQYF. Here the CDR3 DNA reads TGTGCCAGCAGCGGCTCAGGAGAGACCCAGTACTTC.

V and J are TRBV27 and TRBJ1-6; 8 bases are shared with TRBD1. CDR1 is MNHEY and CDR2 is SMNVEV in the germline V gene (reference sequence). Trimming cost V 3 bases and J 10 bases; bases outside gene matches: 11. The CDR3 totals 16 residues. The CDR3, as DNA: TGTGCCAGCAGTTTCAACCCTACAGGGGGTGGATCACCCCTCCACTTT. Its protein is CASSFNPTGGGSPLHF.

This clonotype was seen a single time. The chain uses TRBV12-5 and TRBJ2-1; D is perhaps TRBD1 (6 bases). Germline CDR1 and CDR2: LGHNT and FRNRAP. CDR3 length: 17 amino acids. Trimming cost V 2 bases and J 2 bases, with 16 bases left between them. As DNA, the CDR3 is TGTGCTAGTGGTTTGCCCAGGGGTGATGAAGCCTACAATGAGCAGTTCTTC. This gives the protein CASGLPRGDEAYNEQFF. Using reference TRBV12-5 and TRBJ2-1 for the parts outside the CDR3, the full variable domain is DARVTQTPRHKVTEMGQEVTMRCQPILGHNTVFWYRQTMMQGLELLAYFRNRAPLDDSGMPKDRFSAEMPDATLATLKIQPSEPRDSAVYFCASGLPRGDEAYNEQFFGPGTRLTVL.

This clonotype was observed many times. The genes are TRBV5-1 and TRBJ2-5, with D hard to call. Germline loops: CDR1 SGHRS, CDR2 YFSETQ. Trimming left V 4 bases short and J 1 base short, with 8 bases between. CDR3 length: 13 amino acids. DNA for the CDR3: TGCGCCAGCAGCCCTCAAGTCCAAGAGACCCAGTACTTC. Its protein product is CASSPQVQETQYF.

The chain combines TRBV10-3 with TRBJ1-2, with 7 nucleotides matching TRBD1. The V gene's germline CDR1 is ENHRY and CDR2 SYGVKD. This CDR3 has 14 amino acids. V gave up 5 bases and J gave up 4 bases; unmatched junction bases: 7. The CDR3 coding sequence is TGTGCCATCAGTCAGGGGGAACCTTCCTATGGCTACACCTTC. It specifies CAISQGEPSYGYTF.

This clonotype appeared many times. CDR3 residues: CASSLQGGANVLTF. Here the CDR3 DNA reads TGTGCCAGCAGTTTACAGGGTGGGGCCAACGTCCTGACTTTC. The V and J genes are TRBV12-3 or TRBV12-4 and TRBJ2-6; TRBD1 is a possible D gene (5 bases). CDR3 size: 14 residues. Trimming removed 2 bases at V and 3 bases at J, with 5 bases between.

This clonotype was detected many times. The chain combines TRBV4-1 with TRBJ2-5; TRBD2 might be the D (6 bases). The CDR3 totals 16 residues. V was shortened by 1 base and J by 2 bases, with 14 bases between the two germline ends. Germline V CDR1 and CDR2: MGHRA, YSYEKL. The CDR3 spells CASSQGLSGGQETQYF. The CDR3, as DNA: TGCGCCAGCAGCCAAGGACTATCCGGGGGACAAGAGACCCAGTACTTC.

The chain recombines TRBV5-1 with TRBJ2-7, with D perhaps TRBD2 (5 bases). The CDR3 runs 15 residues. V lost 0 bases, J lost 5 bases, and 15 bases lay in between. Germline V gene data show CDR1 as SGHRS and CDR2 as YFSETQ. The CDR3 DNA follows: TGCGCCAGCAGCTTGGAGGACGGAGCGGTCGACGAGCAGTACTTC. This sequence encodes CASSLEDGAVDEQYF.

In regard to this clonotype: Compared with germline, one end of the junction differs, possibly owing to a read error. V and J are TRBV5-1 and TRBJ2-1, with D unresolved. CDR3 length: 15 amino acids. CDR1 and CDR2 from the germline V gene are SGHRS and YFSETQ. The CDR3 DNA sequence: TGCGCTAGCAGACAAGACACCTCGCCCTACAATGAGCAGTTCTTC. Its protein product is CASRQDTSPYNEQFF.